This T cell receptor (beta chain) was recorded in a study of cytomegalovirus exposure and HLA in healthy donors. General study points: Apparent HLA restriction characterized most CMV-associated TCR beta chains in a later analysis. What a later analysis reportedly showed was that an Asian-associated ancestry cluster had fewer N-insertions than the roughly 670-donor mean. Later work showed greater clonal expansion in HLA-associated TCR beta chains than in equally common others.

This clone was found a few times. The antigen is undetermined. Primers: 60 Vbeta forward and 13 Jbeta reverse. Measured with immunoSEQ multiplex PCR; TCRdb has only the in-frame clones, and not every one. The sample carries about 89,000 clones, under 80% recorded once. The sequence derives from a woman in her twenties or thirties in good health and CMV-seronegative. Sequencing used PBMCs.

CDR3 sequence: CASGLKVAGAWDEQFF. CDR3 DNA sequence: TGTGCTAGTGGTTTGAAAGTAGCGGGAGCTTGGGATGAGCAGTTCTTC. The J gene is TRBJ2-1, the V gene TRBV12-5; TRBD2 matches 9 bases. This CDR3 contains 16 residues. Losses at the gene ends were 2 bases for V and 8 bases for J; bases not matched to a gene: 10. CDR1 LGHNT and CDR2 FRNRAP come from the germline V gene.